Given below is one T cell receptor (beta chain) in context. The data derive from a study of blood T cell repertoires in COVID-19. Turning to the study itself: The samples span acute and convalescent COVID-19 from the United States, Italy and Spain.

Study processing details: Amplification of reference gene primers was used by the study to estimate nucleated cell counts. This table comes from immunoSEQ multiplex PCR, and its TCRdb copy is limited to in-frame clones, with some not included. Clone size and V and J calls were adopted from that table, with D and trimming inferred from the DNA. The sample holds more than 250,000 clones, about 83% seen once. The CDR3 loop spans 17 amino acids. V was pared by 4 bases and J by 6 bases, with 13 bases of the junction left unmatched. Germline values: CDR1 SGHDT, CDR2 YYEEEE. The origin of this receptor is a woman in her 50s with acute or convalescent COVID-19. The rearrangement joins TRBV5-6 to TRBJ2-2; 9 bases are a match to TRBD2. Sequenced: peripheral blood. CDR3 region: CASSAERLAALPGELFF. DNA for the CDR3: TGTGCCAGCAGCGCGGAGAGACTAGCGGCCCTACCCGGGGAGCTGTTTTTT.